The 24 T cell receptor beta chains below were found in one sample sequenced in a study of blood T cell repertoires in COVID-19. Method: immunoSEQ multiplex PCR; TCRdb's copy keeps in-frame clones and lacks some. The table records under 150,000 clones, 70% to 90% of them present only once. The sequencing input was peripheral blood. These receptors came from a woman aged 70-85 years who had recovered from COVID-19.

V is TRBV7-2 and J is TRBJ2-4, with 12 nucleotides matching TRBD2. Germline CDR1 reads SGHTA; CDR2 reads FQGNSA. V trimming: 5 bases; J trimming: 3 bases; junction bases outside the gene matches: 5. CDR3 length: 16 residues. This CDR3 reads CASSPGTSGFKNIQYF. The CDR3 nucleotides are TGTGCCAGCAGCCCGGGGACTAGCGGGTTCAAAAACATTCAGTACTTC.

This chain uses TRBV5-1 with TRBJ1-3; 8 bases align to TRBD1. V was clipped by 4 bases and J by 4 bases; unmatched bases: 10. The germline gives CDR1 SGHRS, CDR2 YFSETQ. The CDR3 contains 16 residues. The chain's CDR3 is CASSGQGQGGGNTIYF. CDR3 nucleotides: TGCGCCAGCAGCGGGCAAGGACAGGGAGGAGGAAACACCATATATTTT.

V gene TRBV3-1 (or the pseudogene TRBV3-2) combines with J gene TRBJ2-5, with 7 bases fitting TRBD2. V was pared by 6 bases and J by 1 base, with 8 bases of the junction left unmatched. CDR3 size: 15 residues. Germline V gene data show CDR1 as LGHDT and CDR2 as YNNKEL (reference sequence). The CDR3 sequence is CASRTLAAGQETQYF. For the CDR3, the DNA is TGTGCCAGCAGGACCCTAGCGGCCGGCCAAGAGACCCAGTACTTC.

The chain joins TRBV18 to TRBJ1-1; 7 bases map to TRBD1. J was trimmed by 1 base and V by 8 bases; bases with no gene match: 4. The CDR3 runs to 13 residues. CDR1 and CDR2 (germline): KGHSH, LQKENI. The CDR3, as DNA: TGTGCCAGCACAGGGACAGCGAACACTGAAGCTTTCTTT. Protein product: CASTGTANTEAFF.

This chain joins TRBV10-3 and TRBJ2-7, with D perhaps TRBD2 (5 bases). Germline values: CDR1 ENHRY, CDR2 SYGVKD. The V end was cut by 4 bases, the J end by 2 bases, with 12 bases between. The CDR3 spans 14 residues. As DNA, the CDR3 is TGTGCCATCAGTGCGGTTGAGGGTCCCTACGAGCAGTACTTC. Its protein is CAISAVEGPYEQYF.

The chain uses TRBV12-2 and TRBJ2-7; the D call in the table, TRBD1, was not verified against the DNA. TRBV12-2 is a known pseudogene. CDR3 size: 17 residues. In nucleotides, the CDR3 is TGTGCAAGTCGCCCCGTGGGTCGGCCGGGACAGGGCGACGAGCAGTACTTC. Translated, it gives CASRPVGRPGQGDEQYF.

V gene TRBV9 combines with J gene TRBJ2-2, with 9 positions matching TRBD2. V gave up 7 bases and J gave up 4 bases; unmatched junction bases: 5. The CDR3 is 14 residues long. The germline V gene encodes CDR1 SGDLS and CDR2 YYNGEE. As DNA, the CDR3 is TGTGCCAGCGGAAGACTAGCGGCCACCGGGGAGCTGTTTTTT. It codes for CASGRLAATGELFF.

The gene calls are TRBV11-2 and TRBJ2-1; possibly TRBD2 for D (7 bases). The CDR3 extends over 15 amino acids. Trimming cost V 3 bases and J 8 bases, with 17 bases left between them. The germline CDR1 and CDR2 sequences are SGHAT and FQNNGV. CDR3 in DNA: TGTGCCAGCAGCTTGTCGCCGGGGGGCCGGGATGAGCAGTTCTTC. Protein sequence: CASSLSPGGRDEQFF.

The genes are TRBV19 and TRBJ2-4; no clear D gene. CDR1 LNHDA and CDR2 SQIVND come from the germline V gene (reference sequence). The CDR3 runs to 14 residues. V lost 10 bases, J lost 4 bases, and 17 bases lay in between. The CDR3 nucleotides are TGTGCCACTACCGCCCGCGAAGTGAAAAACATTCAGTACTTC. This sequence encodes CATTAREVKNIQYF.

CDR3 sequence reads: CATSDYDSSYGYTF. CDR3 nucleotides: TGTGCCACCAGTGATTACGACAGCTCCTATGGCTACACCTTC. The chain carries TRBV24-1 and TRBJ1-2, with TRBD1 as a possible D gene (5 bases). V was cut by 2 bases and J by 4 bases, with 10 bases left in between. CDR1 KGHDR and CDR2 SFDVKD come from the germline V gene. The CDR3 spans 14 residues.

DNA for the CDR3: TGCAGCGTGAATCCGGGACAGGGGAGCACAGATACGCAGTATTTT. Protein product: CSVNPGQGSTDTQYF. This rearrangement joins TRBV29-1 to TRBJ2-3, with 10 bases aligning to TRBD1. The V and J ends lost 6 bases and 0 bases, in that order; junction bases with no gene match: 6. CDR3 length equals 15 residues. Germline V gene data show CDR1 as SQVTM and CDR2 as ANQGSEA.

This sequence joins TRBV12-3 or TRBV12-4 and TRBJ2-3; tentative D call: TRBD2 (6 bases). The germline V and J ends were trimmed by 7 bases and 7 bases, with 12 bases remaining between them. The CDR3 length is 12 residues. CDR3: CASTPDYHTQYF. The CDR3 region has the DNA TGTGCCAGCACCCCGGACTACCATACGCAGTATTTT.

The chain employs TRBV7-3 and TRBJ1-4; D uncertain. Looked up from germline, CDR1 is SGHTA and CDR2 is FQGTGA. This CDR3 is 16 amino acids long. Trimming took off 5 bases at V and 0 bases at J, with 13 bases between the two ends. The CDR3 is CASSACRLPTNEKLFF. Here the CDR3 DNA reads TGTGCCAGCAGCGCGTGCCGTCTTCCAACTAATGAAAAACTGTTTTTT.

The rearrangement links TRBV10-3 to TRBJ2-1; TRBD1 matches 9 bases. J gave up 14 bases and V 4 bases, and 6 bases lay outside the gene matches. Germline V CDR1 and CDR2: ENHRY, SYGVKD. The length of the CDR3 is 12 residues. DNA for the CDR3: TGTGCCATCAGTGCCCGGACAGGGGAAAAGTTCTTC. Translating it yields CAISARTGEKFF.

This sequence joins TRBV10-3 and TRBJ1-1; D ambiguous. This CDR3 region has 14 residues. Germline V gives CDR1 ENHRY, CDR2 SYGVKD. Trimming shortened V by 3 bases and J by 2 bases, and 10 bases separated the two germline ends. CDR3 protein: CAISDGPLNTEAFF. The CDR3 DNA is TGTGCCATCAGTGATGGCCCCCTTAACACTGAAGCTTTCTTT.

The chain recombines TRBV19 with TRBJ2-5; D possibly corresponds to TRBD1 (6 bases). The CDR3 spans 13 residues. Trimming pared 8 bases from V and 0 bases from J, leaving 10 bases between. The germline V gene encodes CDR1 LNHDA and CDR2 SQIVND (reference sequence). CDR3 in DNA: TGTGCCAGTTGTTACAGGGACCAAGAGACCCAGTACTTC. This gives the protein CASCYRDQETQYF.

This rearrangement joins TRBV4-3 to TRBJ2-7; 9 bases agree with TRBD1. The J segment lost 2 bases and the V segment lost 5 bases, leaving 10 bases of the junction unmatched. Germline loops: CDR1 LGHNA, CDR2 YSLEER. The CDR3 extends over 16 amino acids. The CDR3, as DNA: TGCGCCAGCAGCTCCGGCCAGGGACAGGGCGCCTACGAGCAGTACTTC. Residues: CASSSGQGQGAYEQYF.

This clone has a single count. This chain joins TRBV30 and TRBJ1-2; 7 nucleotides match TRBD1. From germline, CDR1 is GTSNPN and CDR2 SVGIG (reference sequence). Trimming removed 3 bases from V and 2 bases from J; junction bases left unmatched: 9. The CDR3 runs to 15 residues. Here the CDR3 reads CAWRRLGQKNYGYTF. The CDR3 nucleotides are TGTGCCTGGAGGCGCTTGGGACAGAAAAACTATGGCTACACCTTC.

This chain connects TRBV6-2 or TRBV6-3 to TRBJ2-5, with a weak D call TRBD2 (6 bases). This CDR3 is built from 14 residues. Per the germline V gene, CDR1 is MNHEY and CDR2 is SVGEGT. V was trimmed by 6 bases and J by 2 bases, leaving 13 bases between them. The CDR3 coding sequence is TGTGCCAGCAGCGACGGTGGGGGGCAAGAGACCCAGTACTTC. This encodes CASSDGGGQETQYF.

The chain combines TRBV4-3 with TRBJ2-3; D not certain. The CDR3 sequence is 13 residues long. The V and J ends lost 2 bases and 2 bases respectively, with 5 bases between them. The germline CDR1 and CDR2 sequences are LGHNA and YSLEER. CDR3: CASSQHFTDTQYF. The CDR3 region has the DNA TGCGCCAGCAGCCAACATTTCACAGATACGCAGTATTTT.

This clone showed up just a few times. The rearrangement links TRBV4-1 to TRBJ1-6; 7 bases agree with TRBD1. Losses at the gene ends were 5 bases for V and 8 bases for J; bases not matched to a gene: 9. There are 15 residues in the CDR3. Germline V lookup: CDR1 MGHRA, CDR2 YSYEKL. The CDR3 sequence is CASSRRTGEYSPLHF. The CDR3 DNA reads as TGCGCCAGCAGCAGACGGACAGGAGAATATTCACCCCTCCACTTT.

The CDR3 DNA reads as TGCGCCAGCAGCTCCCAGGGGGCTTCGTGGGGCTACACCTTC. Protein sequence: CASSSQGASWGYTF. This chain uses TRBV5-1 with TRBJ1-2, with TRBD1 matching 8 bases. CDR1 SGHRS and CDR2 YFSETQ come from the germline V gene. The CDR3 runs 14 residues. V lost 3 bases and J lost 8; bases outside the gene matches: 9. Combining the CDR3 with reference TRBV5-1 and TRBJ1-2 gives the whole variable domain KAGVTQTPRYLIKTRGQQVTLSCSPISGHRSVSWYQQTPGQGLQFLFEYFSETQRNKGNFPGRFSGRQFSNSRSEMNVSTLELGDSALYLCASSSQGASWGYTFGSGTRLTVV.

The rearrangement links TRBV6-2 or TRBV6-3 to TRBJ2-7, with 7 bases identical to TRBD2. The V segment lost 2 bases and the J segment 5 bases; nucleotides outside the gene matches: 3. There are 13 residues in the CDR3. Germline V gives CDR1 MNHEY, CDR2 SVGEGT. Here the CDR3 DNA reads TGTGCCAGCAGTTACGTCCTAGCGGACGAGCAGTACTTC. It is translated as CASSYVLADEQYF.

This clone was observed once. The chain employs TRBV19 and TRBJ1-1, with 7 nucleotides matching TRBD1. CDR1 and CDR2 from the germline V gene are LNHDA and SQIVND (reference sequence). V shed 6 bases, J shed 11 bases, and the junction held 15 bases outside the gene matches. This CDR3 has 14 amino acids. The DNA of the CDR3 is TGTGCCAGTAGAGACAGGGCAGGATTGGAGAGCGCTTTCTTT. Protein product: CASRDRAGLESAFF.